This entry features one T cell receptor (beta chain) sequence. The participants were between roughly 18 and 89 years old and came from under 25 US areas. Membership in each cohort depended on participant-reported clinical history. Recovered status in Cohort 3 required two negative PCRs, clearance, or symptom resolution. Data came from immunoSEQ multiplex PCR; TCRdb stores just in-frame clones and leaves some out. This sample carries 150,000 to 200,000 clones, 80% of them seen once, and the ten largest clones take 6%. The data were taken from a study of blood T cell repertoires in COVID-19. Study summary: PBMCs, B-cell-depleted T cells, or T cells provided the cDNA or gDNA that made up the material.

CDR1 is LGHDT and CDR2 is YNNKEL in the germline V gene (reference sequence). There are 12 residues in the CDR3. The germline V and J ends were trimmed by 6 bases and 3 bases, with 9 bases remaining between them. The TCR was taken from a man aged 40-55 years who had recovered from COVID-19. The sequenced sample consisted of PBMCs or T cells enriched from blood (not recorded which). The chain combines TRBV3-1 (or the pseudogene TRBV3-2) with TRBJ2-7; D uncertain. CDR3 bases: TGTGCCAGCAGTCCCACGGGCTACGAGCAGTACTTC. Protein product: CASSPTGYEQYF.